This TCR beta chain derives from a study of shared clonotypes between healthy human individuals. Study in general: Per-donor plates numbered three CD4 naive, three CD4 memory, two CD8 naive and one CD8 memory.

This clone was recorded a few times. The same CDR3 also results from other DNA sequences found in this sample. Each sample came from a Caucasian adult donor living in Nashville, Tennessee. Naive CD4+ cells were CD45RA-selected; the remaining cells were memory. V was clipped by 0 bases and J by 1 base; unmatched bases: 3. Germline V gene data show CDR1 as SGHAT and CDR2 as FQNNGV. This CDR3 spans 16 amino acids. Profiled with immunoSEQ multiplex PCR; TCRdb holds only in-frame clones, not every one. The sample has 500,000 or so clones, more than 95% seen once. Sequencing used naive CD4+ T cells sorted from blood. Subset of the sample: CD45RA+ positively selected. This TCR derives from a woman aged 25 to 39 in good health. The chain joins TRBV11-2 to TRBJ1-3; TRBD1 aligns across 7 bases. The CDR3 here is CASSLDLTGSGNTIYF. The CDR3 region has the DNA TGTGCCAGCAGCTTAGATTTGACAGGGTCTGGAAACACCATATATTTT.